The 30 T cell receptor beta chains below all came from one sample that was sequenced in a study of neurological immune-mediated disorders. TCRdb re-called the 5' RACE reads with MiXCR, one entry per CDR3 protein. The table has about 70,000 distinct CDR3 sequences, about 5.1% seen once; the top ten hold 2.2%. Sequencing used PBMCs. These receptors were taken from a woman between 65 and 79 years old with multiple sclerosis.

This clonotype appeared many times. The rearrangement joins TRBV12-3 or TRBV12-4 to TRBJ1-6, with D possibly TRBD1 on 5 matching bases. This CDR3 spans 14 amino acids. The V gene lost 0 bases and the J gene lost 10 bases, with 10 bases spanning the gap. CDR3 loop: CASSLAQGRSPLHF. The DNA of the CDR3 is TGTGCCAGCAGTTTAGCGCAGGGTCGGTCACCCCTCCACTTT.

In its sample, this clonotype was seen a few times. This chain connects TRBV29-1 to TRBJ2-7, with 10 positions matching TRBD2. This CDR3 is 14 amino acids long. CDR1 and CDR2 (germline): SQVTM, ANQGSEA. Germline trimming cut 1 base from V and 2 bases from J; bases unmatched to any gene: 2. The chain's CDR3 is CSVEVSGRAYEQYF. Here the CDR3 DNA reads TGCAGCGTTGAAGTAAGCGGGAGGGCCTACGAGCAGTACTTC.

The rearrangement joins TRBV28 to TRBJ1-2; D possibly corresponds to TRBD1 (5 bases). In germline, CDR1 is MDHEN, CDR2 SYDVKM. Trimming shortened V by 5 bases and J by 3 bases, and 19 bases separated the two germline ends. The CDR3 extends over 16 amino acids. The CDR3 DNA reads TGTGCCAGCAGTGCCCCTTCCACTGGGACCTACTATGGCTACACCTTC. Translating it yields CASSAPSTGTYYGYTF.

This clonotype was found many times. The CDR3 DNA sequence: TGTGCCAGCAGCCAAGATCAAGGCGGCACGTTTGGTAGCAATCAGCCCCAGCATTTT. It codes for CASSQDQGGTFGSNQPQHF. The chain links TRBV3-1 to TRBJ1-5; D gene unclear. Between the trimmed V and J ends, which lost 0 bases and 0 bases, there was a span of 18 bases. The CDR3 has 19 residues. CDR1 is LGHDT and CDR2 is YNNKEL in the germline V gene (reference sequence).

This clonotype was recorded many times. The chain is built from TRBV5-6 and TRBJ2-1, with D perhaps matching TRBD2 (6 bases). The CDR3 totals 14 residues. CDR1 is SGHDT, CDR2 YYEEEE, per germline. V lost 4 bases, J lost 1 base, and 9 bases lay in between. CDR3 nucleotide sequence: TGTGCCAGCAGCCCAGGGACTTCCTACAATGAGCAGTTCTTC. It encodes CASSPGTSYNEQFF.

This clonotype was seen repeatedly, ten times or more. The J gene is TRBJ1-1, the V gene TRBV5-1, with D possibly TRBD1 on 6 matching bases. The V end lost 6 bases, the J end lost 8 bases, and 23 bases lay between the germline ends. Germline CDR1 SGHRS, CDR2 YFSETQ. This CDR3 comprises 15 residues. The CDR3 DNA sequence: TGCGCCAGCAAGGCTAACGGACAGTTCTCTTTAGAAGCTTTCTTT. It translates to CASKANGQFSLEAFF.

This clonotype was seen ten or more times. The chain combines TRBV12-3 or TRBV12-4 with TRBJ2-7; D is possibly TRBD2 (5 bases). The CDR3 extends over 13 amino acids. V lost 5 bases and J 3 bases, leaving 11 bases between the germline ends. CDR3 region: CASSTGRGYEQYF. CDR3 nucleotide sequence: TGTGCCAGCAGTACCGGACGGGGCTACGAGCAGTACTTC.

This clonotype was picked up many times. The V gene is TRBV29-1, the J gene TRBJ2-7; 9 nucleotides align to TRBD2. The length of the CDR3 is 13 residues. In germline, CDR1 is SQVTM, CDR2 ANQGSEA. Germline trimming cut 8 bases from V and 5 bases from J; bases unmatched to any gene: 10. The CDR3 DNA reads as TGCAGCCTACGGCGGGAGGGCCGTGACGAGCAGTACTTC. This encodes CSLRREGRDEQYF.

In this sample, this clonotype turned up many times. The V call is TRBV7-9, the J call TRBJ1-5; D may be TRBD1 (5 bases). The length of the CDR3 is 17 residues. CDR1 SEHNR and CDR2 FQNEAQ come from the germline V gene (reference sequence). V gave up 0 bases and J gave up 0 bases, with 12 bases separating them. This CDR3 is CASSLALGGNSNQPQHF. CDR3 nucleotide sequence: TGTGCCAGCAGCTTAGCGCTGGGGGGGAATAGCAATCAGCCCCAGCATTTT.

Ten or more counts support this clonotype. The rearrangement links TRBV3-1 to TRBJ2-7; TRBD2 matches at 9 bases. Looked up from germline, CDR1 is LGHDT and CDR2 is YNNKEL (reference sequence). With V trimmed by 0 bases and J by 0 bases, 6 bases remained unmatched. This CDR3 contains 17 residues. CDR3: CASSQDPRLAASYEQYF. The CDR3 nucleotides are TGTGCCAGCAGCCAAGACCCCCGACTAGCGGCCTCCTACGAGCAGTACTTC.

The sample holds many counts of this clonotype. Here the CDR3 reads CASRQGDGDTQYF. In DNA form, the CDR3 reads TGTGCCAGCAGGCAGGGGGACGGAGATACGCAGTATTTT. The rearrangement links TRBV12-3 or TRBV12-4 to TRBJ2-3, with 7 bases matching TRBD1. The V gene end was trimmed by 6 bases and the J gene end by 5 bases; junction bases not matched to a gene: 5. The CDR3 runs to 13 residues.

J is TRBJ2-1 and V is TRBV20-1; perhaps TRBD1 as D (6 bases). The CDR3 is 15 amino acids. The V and J ends lost 1 base and 4 bases respectively, with 14 bases between them. Per germline, CDR1 DFQATT and CDR2 SNEGSKA (reference sequence). Here the CDR3 DNA reads TGCAGTGCTAGAGCCCCCAGGGGCCCTTACAATGAGCAGTTCTTC. Encoded protein: CSARAPRGPYNEQFF.

Only a few counts were recorded for this clonotype. The chain carries TRBV12-3 or TRBV12-4 and TRBJ2-3, with D unclear. The CDR3 loop spans 11 amino acids. Trimming shortened V by 3 bases and J by 8 bases, and 6 bases separated the two germline ends. CDR3 DNA sequence: TGTGCCAGCAGTTTTTCAGTTACGCAGTATTTT. Translated, it gives CASSFSVTQYF.

This clonotype was observed a handful of times. The V gene is TRBV10-2, the J gene TRBJ2-7; D assignment may be TRBD1 or TRBD2 (5 bases each). The V gene's germline CDR1 is WSHSY and CDR2 SAAADI. V was cut by 0 bases and J by 4 bases, with 19 bases left in between. The CDR3 runs to 17 residues. For the CDR3, the DNA is TGCGCCAGCAGTGAGTCGGGCGGCACGGTTGGGGGATACGAGCAGTACTTC. Translating it yields CASSESGGTVGGYEQYF.

This clonotype occurred many times. The chain carries TRBV7-9 and TRBJ2-7; D is undetermined. This CDR3 has 12 amino acids. Germline CDR1 SEHNR, CDR2 FQNEAQ (reference sequence). Trimming stripped 1 base from V and 6 bases from J, with 7 bases between. The CDR3 sequence: CASSLDYREQYF. The CDR3 region has the DNA TGTGCCAGCAGCTTAGATTATCGCGAGCAGTACTTC.

Ten or more counts support this clonotype. The chain has TRBV20-1 and TRBJ2-5, with TRBD2 identical over 12 bases. This CDR3 spans 14 amino acids. The J segment lost 6 bases and the V segment lost 4 bases, leaving 6 bases of the junction unmatched. From germline, CDR1 is DFQATT and CDR2 SNEGSKA (reference sequence). In nucleotides, the CDR3 is TGCAGTGCTACATTGACTAGCGGGAGAAAGACCCAGTACTTC. Translation gives CSATLTSGRKTQYF.

V usage is TRBV15 and J usage is TRBJ2-5, with 8 bases lining up with TRBD1. After removal of 5 bases from V and 5 bases from J, the junction contained 10 bases not matched to a gene. The CDR3 runs 15 residues. Per the germline V gene, CDR1 is LNHNV and CDR2 is YYDKDF (reference sequence). The CDR3 is CATSGGQGISETQYF. As DNA, the CDR3 is TGTGCCACCAGCGGCGGACAGGGAATTTCGGAGACCCAGTACTTC.

A few counts support this clonotype. The chain joins TRBV6-2 or TRBV6-3 to TRBJ2-2, with D tentatively TRBD2 (6 bases). Per germline, CDR1 MNHEY and CDR2 SVGEGT. V was shortened by 5 bases and J by 2 bases, with 15 bases between the two germline ends. CDR3 length: 16 amino acids. The CDR3 DNA is TGTGCCAGCAGTCGGATCGGGACTCTCAACACCGGGGAGCTGTTTTTT. It specifies CASSRIGTLNTGELFF.

This clonotype has a count of ten or more. V gene TRBV24-1 combines with J gene TRBJ2-3, with D uncertain. The germline gives CDR1 KGHDR, CDR2 SFDVKD. V was pared by 3 bases and J by 0 bases, with 6 bases between. This CDR3 has 14 residues. CDR3 DNA: TGTGCCACCAGTGATCCCGCTAGCACAGATACGCAGTATTTT. This encodes CATSDPASTDTQYF.

This clonotype has a count of ten or more. The V call is TRBV7-2, the J call TRBJ2-3, with D unclear. Germline V gene lookup returns CDR1 SGHTA and CDR2 FQGNSA. Trimming took off 2 bases at V and 1 base at J, with 13 bases between the two ends. The CDR3 runs 16 residues. The DNA for the CDR3 is TGTGCCAGCAGCTTAAGTCTGGGGTCCGGCACAGATACGCAGTATTTT. Translating gives CASSLSLGSGTDTQYF.

This clonotype was seen repeatedly, ten times or more. The CDR3 here is CASSLGEPRFF. DNA of the CDR3: TGTGCCAGCAGTTTAGGGGAACCCCGGTTCTTC. This chain connects TRBV12-3 or TRBV12-4 to TRBJ2-1; D ambiguous. The CDR3 runs to 11 residues. V was clipped by 1 base and J by 15 bases, with 10 bases between them.

This clonotype showed up just a few times. The chain combines TRBV5-1 with TRBJ2-7; 12 bases line up with TRBD2. Per the germline V gene, CDR1 is SGHRS and CDR2 is YFSETQ. V trimming: 2 bases; J trimming: 6 bases; junction bases outside the gene matches: 6. This CDR3 spans 15 amino acids. CDR3 residues: CASSLRTSGTGEQYF. CDR3 bases: TGCGCCAGCAGCTTACGGACTAGCGGGACGGGCGAGCAGTACTTC.

This clonotype was observed a few times. This chain joins TRBV20-1 and TRBJ2-1, with D maybe TRBD1 (5 bases). This CDR3 has 13 amino acids. Germline values: CDR1 DFQATT, CDR2 SNEGSKA (reference sequence). The V gene lost 0 bases and the J gene lost 6 bases, with 9 bases spanning the gap. This CDR3 reads CSARDDSPNEQFF. CDR3 sequence (DNA): TGCAGTGCTAGAGATGACAGCCCCAATGAGCAGTTCTTC.

Note on this clonotype: The junction departs from germline at one end; a sequencing error may be responsible. The chain couples TRBV9 to TRBJ2-3, with 12 nucleotides matching TRBD2. The CDR3 sequence is 15 residues long. Germline CDR1 and CDR2: SGDLS and YYNGEE. The CDR3 is CVSSVTSGSPDTQYF. The CDR3 nucleotides are TGTGTCAGCAGCGTGACTAGCGGGAGTCCAGATACGCAGTATTTT.

Many counts were recorded for this clonotype. V and J are TRBV11-3 and TRBJ2-1; no clear D. Germline CDR1 and CDR2: SGHNT and YENEEA. The CDR3 spans 12 residues. Trimming took off 7 bases at V and 3 bases at J, with 7 bases between the two ends. DNA for the CDR3: TGTGCCAGCAAAGGGTTCTACAATGAGCAGTTCTTC. Its translation is CASKGFYNEQFF.

CDR3 nucleotides: TGCAGTGCTGCTCGTAGCGGCTACACCTTC. Encoded protein: CSAARSGYTF. The genes are TRBV20-1 and TRBJ1-2; no clear D gene. Germline CDR1 reads DFQATT; CDR2 reads SNEGSKA (reference sequence). With 5 bases removed from V and 8 bases from J, the gap between germline ends came to 9 bases. The CDR3 sequence is 10 residues long.

Many counts were recorded for this clonotype. A read error may account for a junction end that differs from germline. The J gene is TRBJ1-6, the V gene TRBV20-1; a weak D match, TRBD1 (5 bases). The germline V gene has CDR1 DFQATT and CDR2 SNEGSKA (reference sequence). The length of the CDR3 is 8 residues. This CDR3 reads CSDTGGRF. CDR3 coding DNA: TGCAGTGATACGGGGGGACGCTTT.

This clonotype came up many times. The chain links TRBV4-1 to TRBJ2-4, with 11 bases fitting TRBD1. V trimming: 6 bases; J trimming: 10 bases; junction bases outside the gene matches: 5. The CDR3 is 13 residues long. Germline CDR1 and CDR2: MGHRA and YSYEKL. The CDR3 here is CASSPGTGGIQYF. CDR3 sequence (DNA): TGCGCCAGCAGTCCCGGGACAGGGGGAATTCAGTACTTC.

The J gene is TRBJ2-3, the V gene TRBV7-8; perhaps TRBD1 as D (6 bases). This CDR3 spans 19 amino acids. Trimming shortened V by 6 bases and J by 2 bases, and 27 bases separated the two germline ends. Germline V gene sequence: CDR1 SGHVS, CDR2 FQNEAQ. CDR3: CASSRGWSSIPGSTDTQYF. CDR3 in DNA: TGTGCCAGCAGTAGGGGGTGGTCCTCCATCCCGGGTTCCACAGATACGCAGTATTTT.

Ten or more counts support this clonotype. The rearrangement uses TRBV7-9 and TRBJ1-4, with 9 bases lining up with TRBD1. V gave up 5 bases and J gave up 8 bases; unmatched junction bases: 12. The germline V gene encodes CDR1 SEHNR and CDR2 FQNEAQ (reference sequence). The CDR3 is 16 amino acids. CDR3: CASSRGTGNYVEKLFF. CDR3 DNA sequence: TGTGCCAGCAGCCGCGGGACAGGGAACTATGTGGAAAAACTGTTTTTT.